This TCR beta chain emerged from a study of CD8+ T cells in alopecia areata. Study-wide context: The study gave treated patients oral tofacitinib at 5 to 10 mg twice daily. Study observations and caveats: Baseline CD8+ expansion's link to response remains uncertain, as there was one nonresponder. Whereas mice showed it more clearly, TCR sharing across patients was murkier, possibly because of HLA.

This clone was counted only a few times. Its antigen is unknown. The authors extracted RNA and reverse transcribed it into cDNA as the sequencing template. Clones were read by immunoSEQ multiplex PCR, and TCRdb kept only the in-frame ones, dropping some. Altogether approximately 180,000 clones are present, 58% being singletons, with the ten largest covering 16%. The J segment lost 5 bases and the V segment lost 1 base, leaving 12 bases of the junction unmatched. The CDR3 covers 16 residues. In germline, CDR1 is SGHRS, CDR2 YFSETQ. Treatment indicated: oral pan-JAK inhibitor, 5-10 mg twice daily. Lesional scalp tissue (obtained by punch biopsy) and peripheral blood were collected from alopecia areata patients.

The material was CD4+ T cells sorted from blood, obtained between weeks 55 and 65, from a patient treated with tofacitinib. This chain links TRBV5-1 with TRBJ2-7; 7 bases are shared with TRBD2. The source is a human donor with alopecia areata. CDR3 region: CASSLRALAAPHEQYF. DNA for the CDR3: TGCGCCAGCAGCTTGAGGGCGCTAGCGGCTCCCCACGAGCAGTACTTC.